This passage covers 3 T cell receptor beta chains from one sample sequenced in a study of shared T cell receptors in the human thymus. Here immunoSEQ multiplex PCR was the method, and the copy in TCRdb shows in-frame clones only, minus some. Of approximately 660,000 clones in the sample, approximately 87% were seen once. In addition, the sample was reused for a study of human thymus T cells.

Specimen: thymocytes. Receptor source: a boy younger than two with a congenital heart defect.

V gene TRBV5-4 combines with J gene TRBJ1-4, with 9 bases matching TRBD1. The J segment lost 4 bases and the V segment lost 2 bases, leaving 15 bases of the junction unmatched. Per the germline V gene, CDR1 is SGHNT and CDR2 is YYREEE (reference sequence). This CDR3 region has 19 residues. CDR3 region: CASSFHNGTGPLDNEKLFF. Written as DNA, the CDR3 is TGTGCCAGCAGCTTCCACAACGGGACAGGGCCCCTTGATAATGAAAAACTGTTTTTT.

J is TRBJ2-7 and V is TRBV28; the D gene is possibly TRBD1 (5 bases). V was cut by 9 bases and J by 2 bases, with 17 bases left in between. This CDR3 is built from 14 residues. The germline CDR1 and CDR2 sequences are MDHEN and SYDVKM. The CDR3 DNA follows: TGTGCCAGTTGCCCCAGGGTAGGGACCTACGAGCAGTACTTC. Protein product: CASCPRVGTYEQYF.

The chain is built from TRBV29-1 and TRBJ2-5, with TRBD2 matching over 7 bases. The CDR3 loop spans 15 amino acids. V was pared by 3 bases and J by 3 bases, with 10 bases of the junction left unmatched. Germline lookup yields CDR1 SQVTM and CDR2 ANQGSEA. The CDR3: CSVDRGGLKKETQYF. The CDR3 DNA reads TGCAGCGTTGATCGCGGGGGTCTTAAGAAAGAGACCCAGTACTTC.